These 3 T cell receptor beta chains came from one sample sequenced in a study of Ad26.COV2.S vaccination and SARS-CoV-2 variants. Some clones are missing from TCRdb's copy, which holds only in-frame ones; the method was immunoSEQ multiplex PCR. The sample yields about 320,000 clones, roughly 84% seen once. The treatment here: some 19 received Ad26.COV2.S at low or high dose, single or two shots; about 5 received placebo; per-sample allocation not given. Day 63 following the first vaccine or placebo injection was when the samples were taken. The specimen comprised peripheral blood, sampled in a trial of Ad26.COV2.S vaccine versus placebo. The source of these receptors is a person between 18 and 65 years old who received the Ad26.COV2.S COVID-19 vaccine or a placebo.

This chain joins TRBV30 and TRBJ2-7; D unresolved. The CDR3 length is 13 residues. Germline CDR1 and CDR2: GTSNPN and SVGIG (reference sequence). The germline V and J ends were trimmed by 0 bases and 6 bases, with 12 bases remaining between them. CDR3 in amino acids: CAWSVRTNGEQYF. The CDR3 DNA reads TGTGCCTGGAGTGTACGGACCAACGGCGAGCAGTACTTC.

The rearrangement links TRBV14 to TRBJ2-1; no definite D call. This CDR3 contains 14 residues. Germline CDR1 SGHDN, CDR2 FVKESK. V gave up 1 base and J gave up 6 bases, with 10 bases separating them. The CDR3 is CASSQAGGTNEQFF. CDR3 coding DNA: TGTGCCAGCAGCCAAGCTGGCGGCACCAATGAGCAGTTCTTC.

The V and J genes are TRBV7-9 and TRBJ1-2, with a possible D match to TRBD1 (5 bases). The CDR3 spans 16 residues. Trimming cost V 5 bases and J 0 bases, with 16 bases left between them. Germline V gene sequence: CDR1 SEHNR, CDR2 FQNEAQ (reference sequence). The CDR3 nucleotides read TGTGCCAGCAGCACGACCGGGGCGACCGCTAACTATGGCTACACCTTC. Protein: CASSTTGATANYGYTF.